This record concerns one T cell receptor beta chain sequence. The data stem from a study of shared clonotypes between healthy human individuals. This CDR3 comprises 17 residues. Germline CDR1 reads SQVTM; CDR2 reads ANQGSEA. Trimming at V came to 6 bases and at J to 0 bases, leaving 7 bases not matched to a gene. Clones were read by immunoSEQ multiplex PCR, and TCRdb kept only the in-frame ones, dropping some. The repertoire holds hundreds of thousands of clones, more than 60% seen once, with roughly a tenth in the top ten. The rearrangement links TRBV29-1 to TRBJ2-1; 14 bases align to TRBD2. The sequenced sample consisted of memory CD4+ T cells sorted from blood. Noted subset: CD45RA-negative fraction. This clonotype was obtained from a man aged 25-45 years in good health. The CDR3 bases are TGCAGCGTGACTAGCGGGAGGGAGTATTACTCCTACAATGAGCAGTTCTTC. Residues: CSVTSGREYYSYNEQFF.